This record concerns one T cell receptor (beta chain) sequence. Method: immunoSEQ multiplex PCR; TCRdb's copy keeps in-frame clones and lacks some. Among about 190,000 clones listed, about four fifths were seen once. CDR3 length equals 13 residues. V shed 4 bases and J shed 6 bases, with 10 bases lying between them. The data originate from a study of blood T cell repertoires in COVID-19. The chain uses TRBV12-3 or TRBV12-4 and TRBJ2-1, with D unclear. The source is a man between 60 and 70 years old with acute or convalescent COVID-19. The sample taken for sequencing was peripheral blood. CDR3 in amino acids: CASSSLLGNEQFF. DNA for the CDR3: TGTGCCAGCAGTTCCCTCCTCGGCAATGAGCAGTTCTTC.